The 5 T cell receptor beta chains presented below share a single source sample, sequenced in a study of identical twins. MiXCR, run by TCRdb on the 5' RACE reads, gives a single entry per CDR3 protein. The profile shows hundreds of thousands of distinct CDR3 sequences, 24% of them singletons. Another study also made use of these data, one on T cells expressing NK-cell markers.

Input material: CD4+ T cells sorted from blood. Every receptor here comes from a woman between 18 and 29 years old in good health.

The gene calls are TRBV10-2 and TRBJ2-3; D ambiguous. Trimming took off 0 bases at V and 2 bases at J, with 6 bases between the two ends. Germline V CDR1 and CDR2: WSHSY, SAAADI. The CDR3 spans 14 residues. CDR3 sequence reads: CASSESGITDTQYF. The CDR3 DNA sequence: TGCGCCAGCAGTGAGTCGGGGATCACAGATACGCAGTATTTT.

This clonotype has a handful of counts. CDR3 in amino acids: CASKEETQYF. The CDR3 nucleotides read TGCGCCAGCAAAGAAGAGACCCAGTACTTC. This chain uses TRBV10-2 with TRBJ2-5, with D uncertain. CDR3 length equals 10 residues. Trimming shortened V by 7 bases and J by 3 bases, and 3 bases separated the two germline ends. Germline V CDR1 and CDR2: WSHSY, SAAADI.

This clonotype was seen a handful of times. The chain uses TRBV6-2 or TRBV6-3 and TRBJ2-3; D is undetermined. Germline CDR1 and CDR2: MNHEY and SVGEGT. The CDR3 consists of 11 residues. V was pared by 6 bases and J by 4 bases, with 5 bases between. The CDR3 region is CASSWADTQYF. CDR3 DNA sequence: TGTGCCAGCAGCTGGGCAGATACGCAGTATTTT.

This clonotype turned up a few times. The chain carries TRBV7-9 and TRBJ2-1; D might be TRBD1 (5 bases). V was pared by 11 bases and J by 6 bases, with 14 bases between. From germline, CDR1 is SEHNR and CDR2 FQNEAQ (reference sequence). CDR3 length: 12 amino acids. CDR3 nucleotides: TGTGCCGCCGAACAGGTTCGCAATGAGCAGTTCTTC. Its protein is CAAEQVRNEQFF.

The V gene is TRBV28, the J gene TRBJ1-5; D unclear. V was trimmed by 3 bases and J by 7 bases, leaving 7 bases between them. The CDR3 consists of 12 residues. Germline CDR1 and CDR2: MDHEN and SYDVKM. In DNA, the CDR3 is TGTGCCAGCAGTTTTGGCCAGCAGCCCCAGCATTTT. Protein product: CASSFGQQPQHF.